This T cell receptor beta chain was observed in a study of blood T cell repertoires in COVID-19. Study background: Whether acute or convalescent, the COVID-19 samples came from the United States, Italy and Spain.

Authors' methods: Reference gene primer amplification yielded estimated nucleated cell counts. TCRdb's copy holds only in-frame clones and misses some; the assay was immunoSEQ multiplex PCR. The D gene and trimming were derived from the DNA, and the V and J assignments and clone size from that table. Among roughly 160,000 clones, roughly 88% were seen once, and the ten largest hold roughly 2.3%. The V gene's germline CDR1 is MNHEY and CDR2 SMNVEV (reference sequence). J lost 7 bases, V lost 2 bases, and 7 bases had no gene match. This CDR3 contains 15 residues. V and J are TRBV27 and TRBJ2-1, with TRBD1 matching over 8 bases. This sequence originates from a man younger than 35 with acute or convalescent COVID-19. The sample comprised peripheral blood. The CDR3, as DNA: TGTGCCAGCAGTTTAGCAGGGGGCGCGCGGAATGAGCAGTTCTTC. Translated, it gives CASSLAGGARNEQFF.